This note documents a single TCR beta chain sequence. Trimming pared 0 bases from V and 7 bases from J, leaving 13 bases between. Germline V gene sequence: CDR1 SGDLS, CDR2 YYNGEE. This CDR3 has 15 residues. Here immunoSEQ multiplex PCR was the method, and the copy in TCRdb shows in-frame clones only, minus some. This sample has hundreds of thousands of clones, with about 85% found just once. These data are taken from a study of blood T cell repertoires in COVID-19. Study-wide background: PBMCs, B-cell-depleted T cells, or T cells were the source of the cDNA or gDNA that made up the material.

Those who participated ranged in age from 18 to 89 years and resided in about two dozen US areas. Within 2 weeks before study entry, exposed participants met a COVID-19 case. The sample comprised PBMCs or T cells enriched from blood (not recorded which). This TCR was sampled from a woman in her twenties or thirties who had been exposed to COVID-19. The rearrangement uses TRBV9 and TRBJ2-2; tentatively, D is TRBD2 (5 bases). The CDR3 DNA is TGTGCCAGCAGCGTAGGACGGGGTTCGGTCGGGGAGCTGTTTTTT. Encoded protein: CASSVGRGSVGELFF. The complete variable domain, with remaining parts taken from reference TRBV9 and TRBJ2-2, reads DSGVTQTPKHLITATGQRVTLRCSPRSGDLSVYWYQQSLDQGLQFLIQYYNGEERAKGNILERFSAQQFPDLHSELNLSSLELGDSALYFCASSVGRGSVGELFFGEGSRLTVL.